This T cell receptor beta chain was found in a study of CD8 T cells in Susac syndrome. Random hexamers primed reverse transcription of about 0.45 to 1 ug RNA. Via MiXCR, TCRdb re-called the immunoSEQ multiplex PCR reads, giving one row per CDR3 protein. The data contain about 210,000 distinct CDR3 sequences, roughly 96% of them singletons. Trimming pared 0 bases from V and 7 bases from J, leaving 14 bases between. This CDR3 has 15 residues. Germline V gene sequence: CDR1 SGHRS, CDR2 YFSETQ. The V call is TRBV5-1, the J call TRBJ2-1; weak D call: TRBD2 (6 bases). The clonotype originates from a human donor with multiple sclerosis. Input material: CD4+ T cells from PBMCs. The CDR3 is CASSLAPGAKNEQFF. The DNA of the CDR3 is TGCGCCAGCAGCTTGGCACCGGGAGCGAAAAATGAGCAGTTCTTC. The complete variable domain, with remaining parts taken from reference TRBV5-1 and TRBJ2-1, reads KAGVTQTPRYLIKTRGQQVTLSCSPISGHRSVSWYQQTPGQGLQFLFEYFSETQRNKGNFPGRFSGRQFSNSRSEMNVSTLELGDSALYLCASSLAPGAKNEQFFGPGTRLTVL.